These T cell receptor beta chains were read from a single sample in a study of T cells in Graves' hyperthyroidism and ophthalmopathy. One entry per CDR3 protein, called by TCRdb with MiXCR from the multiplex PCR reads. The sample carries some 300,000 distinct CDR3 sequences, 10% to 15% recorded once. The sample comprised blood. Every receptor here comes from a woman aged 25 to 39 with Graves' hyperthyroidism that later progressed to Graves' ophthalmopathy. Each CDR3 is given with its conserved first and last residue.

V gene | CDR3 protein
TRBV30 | CAWSVGMNTEAFF
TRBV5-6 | CASSSPLGHTGELFF
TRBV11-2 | CASSPRASGVYNEQFF
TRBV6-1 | CASSEVTNPGNQPQHF
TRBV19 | CASRSGETQYF
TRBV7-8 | CASSFETGDYQPQHF
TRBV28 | CASSPTGDSFYGYTF
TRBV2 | CASSETPGQGGSPLHF
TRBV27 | CASSVGASQPQHF
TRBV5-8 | CASSGTGRKSYEQYF
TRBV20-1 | CSARSMGDQPQHF
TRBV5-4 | CASSMLQGALPWGYTF
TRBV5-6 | CASSERTGPNYEQYF
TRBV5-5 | CASSLGLKARETQYF
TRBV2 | CASSSAGGQRGNIQYF
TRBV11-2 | CASSLDLREAGGTYEQYF
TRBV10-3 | CAIRWDSNTEAFF
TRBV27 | CASSLSESHEQYF
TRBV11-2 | CASSPRGTHGYTF
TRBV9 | CASSDGTLYEQYF
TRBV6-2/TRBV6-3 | CASRRGQVNTEAFF
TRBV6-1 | CASSSQLAETTGELFF
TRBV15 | CATSRDLGGSDLAFF
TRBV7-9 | CASSLGYDTEAFF
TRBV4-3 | CASSQDWGGGYGYTF
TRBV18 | CASSPPAPPPFGGHTIYF
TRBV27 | CASSFLQSKNQPQHF
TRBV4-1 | CASSPPALLASEGYEQYF
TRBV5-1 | CASSSAPQEGANVLTF